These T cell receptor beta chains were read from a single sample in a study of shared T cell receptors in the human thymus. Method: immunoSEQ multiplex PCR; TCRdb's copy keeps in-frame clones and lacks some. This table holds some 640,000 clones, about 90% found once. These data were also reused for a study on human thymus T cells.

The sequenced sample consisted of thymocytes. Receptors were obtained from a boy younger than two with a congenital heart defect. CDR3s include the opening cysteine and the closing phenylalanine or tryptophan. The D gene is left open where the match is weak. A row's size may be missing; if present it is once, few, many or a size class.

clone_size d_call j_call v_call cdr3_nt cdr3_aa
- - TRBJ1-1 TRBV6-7 TGTGCCAGCGTTACGACAGGAAGGGCCACTGAAGCTTTCTTT CASVTTGRATEAFF
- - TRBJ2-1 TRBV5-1 TGCGCCAGCAGCTTGGAGGGACACCGGAGCTCCTACAATGAGCAGTTCTTC CASSLEGHRSSYNEQFF
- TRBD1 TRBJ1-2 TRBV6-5 TGTGCCAGCAGTTACTCAGGGGGCGACTATGGCTACACCTTC CASSYSGGDYGYTF
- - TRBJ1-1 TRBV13 TGTGCCAGCAGCTCCGGGGGATACAGGCTGAACACTGAAGCTTTCTTT CASSSGGYRLNTEAFF
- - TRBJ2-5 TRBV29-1 TGCAGCGTTCATATACTTTACCTCGAGACCCAGTACTTC CSVHILYLETQYF
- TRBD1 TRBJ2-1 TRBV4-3 TGCGCCAGCAGCCAACCTACTGACAGGGGGCGCGCCCCGTCCTACAATGAGCAGTTCTTC CASSQPTDRGRAPSYNEQFF
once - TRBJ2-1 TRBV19 TGTGCCAGTAGTACCAAAGTGCCGGGGAGCTCCTACAATGAGCAGTTCTTC CASSTKVPGSSYNEQFF
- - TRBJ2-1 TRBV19 TGTGCCAGTAGTTTCTCAGCGGACCCCTCGGTCAATGAGCAGTTCTTC CASSFSADPSVNEQFF
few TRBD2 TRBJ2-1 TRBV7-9 TGTGCCAGCAGCATCCTAGCGGGGGGGCACAATGAGCAGTTCTTC CASSILAGGHNEQFF
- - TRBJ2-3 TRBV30 TGTGCCTGGGTGGGGGCTCTAAGCACAGATACGCAGTATTTT CAWVGALSTDTQYF
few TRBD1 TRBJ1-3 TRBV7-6 TGTGCCAGCAGCGAGAGACAGGGAAGCTCTGGAAACACCATATATTTT CASSERQGSSGNTIYF
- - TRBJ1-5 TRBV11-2 TGTGCCAGCAGCTTAGAGGAGGGGAGGAATCAGCCCCAGCATTTT CASSLEEGRNQPQHF
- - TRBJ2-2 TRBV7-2 TGTGCCAGCAGCCGGGGACATACAAACACCGGGGAGCTGTTTTTT CASSRGHTNTGELFF
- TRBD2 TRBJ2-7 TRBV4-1 TGCGCCAGCAGCCACACTATAGCGGGAGGGCCCCACGAGCAGTACTTC CASSHTIAGGPHEQYF